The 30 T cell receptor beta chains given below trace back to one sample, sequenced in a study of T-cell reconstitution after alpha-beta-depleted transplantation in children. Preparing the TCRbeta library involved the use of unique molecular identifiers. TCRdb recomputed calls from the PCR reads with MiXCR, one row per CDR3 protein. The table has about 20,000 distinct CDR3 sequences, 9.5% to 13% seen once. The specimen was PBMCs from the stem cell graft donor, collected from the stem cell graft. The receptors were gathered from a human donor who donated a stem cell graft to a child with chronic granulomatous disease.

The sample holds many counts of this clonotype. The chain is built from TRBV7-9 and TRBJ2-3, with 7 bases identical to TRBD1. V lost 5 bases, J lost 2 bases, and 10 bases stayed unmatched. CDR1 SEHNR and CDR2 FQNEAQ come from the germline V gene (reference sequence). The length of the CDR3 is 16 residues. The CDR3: CASSKTGTVFTDTQYF. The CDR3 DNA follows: TGTGCCAGCAGCAAAACCGGGACAGTGTTCACAGATACGCAGTATTTT.

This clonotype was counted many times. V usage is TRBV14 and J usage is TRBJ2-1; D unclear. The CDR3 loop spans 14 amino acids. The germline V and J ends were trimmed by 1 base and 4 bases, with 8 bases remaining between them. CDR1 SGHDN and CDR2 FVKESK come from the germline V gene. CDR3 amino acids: CASSQVHGYNEQFF. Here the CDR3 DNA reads TGTGCCAGCAGCCAAGTCCACGGGTACAATGAGCAGTTCTTC.

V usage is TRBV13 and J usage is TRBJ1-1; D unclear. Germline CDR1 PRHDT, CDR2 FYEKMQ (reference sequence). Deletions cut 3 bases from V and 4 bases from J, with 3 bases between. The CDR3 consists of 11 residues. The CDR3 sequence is CASSFPTEAFF. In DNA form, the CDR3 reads TGTGCCAGCAGCTTCCCCACTGAAGCTTTCTTT.

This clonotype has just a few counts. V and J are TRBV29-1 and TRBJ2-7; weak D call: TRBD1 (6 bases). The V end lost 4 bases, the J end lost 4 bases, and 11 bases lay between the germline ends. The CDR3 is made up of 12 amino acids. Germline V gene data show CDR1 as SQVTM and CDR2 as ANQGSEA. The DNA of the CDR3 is TGCAGCGTTGCAGGGGCTAGTTACGAGCAGTACTTC. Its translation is CSVAGASYEQYF.

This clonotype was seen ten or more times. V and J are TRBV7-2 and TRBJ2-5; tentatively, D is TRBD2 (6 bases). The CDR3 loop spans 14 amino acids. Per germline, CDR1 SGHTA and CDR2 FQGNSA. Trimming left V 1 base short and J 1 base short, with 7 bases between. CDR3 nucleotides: TGTGCCAGCAGCTTAGGGGGGGTCCAAGAGACCCAGTACTTC. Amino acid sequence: CASSLGGVQETQYF.

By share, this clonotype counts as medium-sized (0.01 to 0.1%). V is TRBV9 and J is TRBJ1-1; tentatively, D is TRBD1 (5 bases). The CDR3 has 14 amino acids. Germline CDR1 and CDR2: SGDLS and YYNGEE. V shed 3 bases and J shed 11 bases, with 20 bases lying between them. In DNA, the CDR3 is TGTGCCAGCAGCGAAGCCGGGACTCTAAAGGCCGCTTTCTTT. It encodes CASSEAGTLKAAFF.

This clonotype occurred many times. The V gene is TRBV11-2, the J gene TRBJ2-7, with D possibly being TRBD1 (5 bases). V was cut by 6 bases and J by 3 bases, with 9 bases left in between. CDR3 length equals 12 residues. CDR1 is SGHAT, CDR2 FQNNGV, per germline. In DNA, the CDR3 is TGTGCCAGCAGAGGCAGGGTCTACGAGCAGTACTTC. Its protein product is CASRGRVYEQYF.

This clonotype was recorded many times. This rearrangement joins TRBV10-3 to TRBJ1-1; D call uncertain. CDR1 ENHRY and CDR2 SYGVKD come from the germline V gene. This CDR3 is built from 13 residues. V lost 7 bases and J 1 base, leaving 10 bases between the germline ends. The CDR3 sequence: CAIKYRANTEAFF. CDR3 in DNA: TGTGCCATCAAGTACCGCGCGAACACTGAAGCTTTCTTT.

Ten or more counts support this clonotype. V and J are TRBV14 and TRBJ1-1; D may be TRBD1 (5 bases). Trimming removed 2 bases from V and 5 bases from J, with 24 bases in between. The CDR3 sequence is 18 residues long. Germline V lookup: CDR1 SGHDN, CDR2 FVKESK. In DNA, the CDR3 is TGTGCCAGCAGCCAAATTCCTTTTTCGGGGGGAAAGGGGACTGAAGCTTTCTTT. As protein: CASSQIPFSGGKGTEAFF.

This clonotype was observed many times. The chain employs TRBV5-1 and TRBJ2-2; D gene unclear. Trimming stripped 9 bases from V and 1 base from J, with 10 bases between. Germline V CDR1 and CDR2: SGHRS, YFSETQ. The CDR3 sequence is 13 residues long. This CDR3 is CATQDGNTGELFF. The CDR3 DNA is TGCGCCACCCAGGACGGGAACACCGGGGAGCTGTTTTTT.

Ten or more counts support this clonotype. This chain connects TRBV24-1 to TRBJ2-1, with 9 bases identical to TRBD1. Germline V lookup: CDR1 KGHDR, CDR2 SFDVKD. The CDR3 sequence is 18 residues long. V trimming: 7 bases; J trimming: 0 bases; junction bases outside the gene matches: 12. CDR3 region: CATSLGQGLGGSYNEQFF. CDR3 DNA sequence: TGTGCCACCAGCCTGGGACAGGGTCTGGGAGGCTCCTACAATGAGCAGTTCTTC.

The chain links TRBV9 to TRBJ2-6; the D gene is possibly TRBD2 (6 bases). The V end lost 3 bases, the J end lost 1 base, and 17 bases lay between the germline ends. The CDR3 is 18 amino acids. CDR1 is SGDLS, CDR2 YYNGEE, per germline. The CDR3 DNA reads TGTGCCAGCAGCGCTTTAGAAAGCGGGTCTTCTGGGGCCAACGTCCTGACTTTC. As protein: CASSALESGSSGANVLTF. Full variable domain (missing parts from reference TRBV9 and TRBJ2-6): DSGVTQTPKHLITATGQRVTLRCSPRSGDLSVYWYQQSLDQGLQFLIQYYNGEERAKGNILERFSAQQFPDLHSELNLSSLELGDSALYFCASSALESGSSGANVLTFGAGSRLTVL.

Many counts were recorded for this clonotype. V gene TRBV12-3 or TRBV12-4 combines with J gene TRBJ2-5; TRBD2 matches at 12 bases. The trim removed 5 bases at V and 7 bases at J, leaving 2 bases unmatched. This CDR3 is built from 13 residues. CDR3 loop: CASSTGLAGTQYF. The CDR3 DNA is TGTGCCAGCAGTACGGGACTAGCGGGGACCCAGTACTTC.

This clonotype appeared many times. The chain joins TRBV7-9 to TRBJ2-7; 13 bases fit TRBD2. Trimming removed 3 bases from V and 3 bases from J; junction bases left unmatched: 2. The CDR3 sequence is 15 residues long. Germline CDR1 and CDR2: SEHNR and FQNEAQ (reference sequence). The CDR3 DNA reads TGTGCCAGCAGCTTGGGGACTAGCGGGGACTACGAGCAGTACTTC. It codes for CASSLGTSGDYEQYF.

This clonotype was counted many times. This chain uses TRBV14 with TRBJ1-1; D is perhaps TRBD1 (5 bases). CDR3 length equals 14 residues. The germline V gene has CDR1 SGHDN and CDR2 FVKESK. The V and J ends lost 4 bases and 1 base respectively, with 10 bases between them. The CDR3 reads CASSRGGTNTEAFF. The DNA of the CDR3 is TGTGCCAGCAGCCGCGGAGGGACGAACACTGAAGCTTTCTTT.

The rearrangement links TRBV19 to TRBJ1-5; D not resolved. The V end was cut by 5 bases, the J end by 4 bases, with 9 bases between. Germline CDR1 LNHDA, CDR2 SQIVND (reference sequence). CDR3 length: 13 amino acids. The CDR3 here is CASSVTDNQPQHF. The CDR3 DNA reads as TGTGCCAGTAGTGTCACAGATAATCAGCCCCAGCATTTT.

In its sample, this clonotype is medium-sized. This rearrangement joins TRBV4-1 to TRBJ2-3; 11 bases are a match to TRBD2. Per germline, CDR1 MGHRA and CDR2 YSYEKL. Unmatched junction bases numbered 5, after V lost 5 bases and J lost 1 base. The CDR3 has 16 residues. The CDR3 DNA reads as TGCGCCAGCAGCAGTCGACTAGCGGGACGCACAGATACGCAGTATTTT. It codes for CASSSRLAGRTDTQYF.

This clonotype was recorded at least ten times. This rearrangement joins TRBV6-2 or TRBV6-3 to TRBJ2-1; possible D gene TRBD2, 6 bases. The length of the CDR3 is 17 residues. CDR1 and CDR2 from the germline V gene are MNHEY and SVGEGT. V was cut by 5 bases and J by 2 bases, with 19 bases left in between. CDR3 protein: CASSHPPERAPYNEQFF. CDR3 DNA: TGTGCCAGCAGTCACCCTCCGGAGCGGGCCCCCTACAATGAGCAGTTCTTC.

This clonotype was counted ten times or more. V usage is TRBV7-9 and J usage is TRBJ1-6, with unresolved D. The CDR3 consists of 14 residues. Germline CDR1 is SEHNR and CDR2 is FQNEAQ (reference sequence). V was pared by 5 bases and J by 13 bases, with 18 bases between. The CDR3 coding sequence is TGTGCCAGCAGCCTCGGGTCCTCTTTAAATCCCCTCCACTTT. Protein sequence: CASSLGSSLNPLHF.

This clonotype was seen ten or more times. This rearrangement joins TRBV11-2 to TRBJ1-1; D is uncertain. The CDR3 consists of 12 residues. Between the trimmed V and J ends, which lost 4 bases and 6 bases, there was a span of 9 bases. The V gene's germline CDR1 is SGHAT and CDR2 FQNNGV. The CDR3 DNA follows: TGTGCCAGCAGCTGGATACGGGCTGAAGCTTTCTTT. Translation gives CASSWIRAEAFF.

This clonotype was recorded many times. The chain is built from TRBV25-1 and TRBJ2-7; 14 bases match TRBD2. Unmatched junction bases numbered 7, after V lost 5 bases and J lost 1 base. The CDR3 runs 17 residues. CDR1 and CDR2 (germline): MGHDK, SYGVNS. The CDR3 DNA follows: TGTGCCAGCAGTCCTCAAGGGACTAGCGGGAGTTCCTACGAGCAGTACTTC. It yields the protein CASSPQGTSGSSYEQYF.

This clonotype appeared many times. Here the CDR3 reads CASSTGLAGPRISYEQYF. CDR3 nucleotides: TGTGCCAGCAGCACGGGACTAGCGGGGCCCAGAATTTCCTACGAGCAGTACTTC. V and J are TRBV7-8 and TRBJ2-7; 13 positions match TRBD2. The CDR3 is made up of 18 amino acids. CDR1 is SGHVS and CDR2 is FQNEAQ in the germline V gene. Trimming cost V 5 bases and J 1 base; bases outside gene matches: 11.

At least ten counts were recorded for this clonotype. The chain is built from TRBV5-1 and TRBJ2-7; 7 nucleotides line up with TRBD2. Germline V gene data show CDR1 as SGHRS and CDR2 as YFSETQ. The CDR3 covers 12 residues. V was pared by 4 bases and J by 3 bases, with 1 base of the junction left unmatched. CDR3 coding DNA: TGCGCCAGCAGCGCTAGCGGCTACGAGCAGTACTTC. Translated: CASSASGYEQYF.

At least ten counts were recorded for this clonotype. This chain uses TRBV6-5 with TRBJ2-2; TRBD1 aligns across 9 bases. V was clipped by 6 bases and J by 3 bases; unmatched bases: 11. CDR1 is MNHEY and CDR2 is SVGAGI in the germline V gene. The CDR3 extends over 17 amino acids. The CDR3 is CASSSTGQGRDTGELFF. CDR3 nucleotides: TGTGCCAGCAGCTCTACAGGACAGGGGCGGGACACCGGGGAGCTGTTTTTT.

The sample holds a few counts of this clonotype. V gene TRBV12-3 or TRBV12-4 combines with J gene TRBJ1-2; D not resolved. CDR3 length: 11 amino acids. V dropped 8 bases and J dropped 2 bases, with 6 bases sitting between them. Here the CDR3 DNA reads TGTGCCAGCGGGAGCAACTATGGCTACACCTTC. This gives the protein CASGSNYGYTF.

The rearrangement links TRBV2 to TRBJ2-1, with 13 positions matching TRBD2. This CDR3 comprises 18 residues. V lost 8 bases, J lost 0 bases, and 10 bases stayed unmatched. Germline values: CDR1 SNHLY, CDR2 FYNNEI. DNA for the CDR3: TGTGCCAGCTGTTCCGGGACTAGCGGGATAAGCTCCTACAATGAGCAGTTCTTC. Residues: CASCSGTSGISSYNEQFF. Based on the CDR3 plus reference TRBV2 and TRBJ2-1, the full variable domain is EPEVTQTPSHQVTQMGQEVILRCVPISNHLYFYWYRQILGQKVEFLVSFYNNEISEKSEIFDDQFSVERPDGSNFTLKIRSTKLEDSAMYFCASCSGTSGISSYNEQFFGPGTRLTVL.

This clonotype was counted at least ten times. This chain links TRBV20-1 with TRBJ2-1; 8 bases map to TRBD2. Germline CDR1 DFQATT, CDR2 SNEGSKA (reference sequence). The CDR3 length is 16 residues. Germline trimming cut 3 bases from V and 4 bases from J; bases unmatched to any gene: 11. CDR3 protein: CSASPTGTSLYNEQFF. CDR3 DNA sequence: TGCAGTGCTAGCCCCACCGGGACTAGTCTTTACAATGAGCAGTTCTTC.

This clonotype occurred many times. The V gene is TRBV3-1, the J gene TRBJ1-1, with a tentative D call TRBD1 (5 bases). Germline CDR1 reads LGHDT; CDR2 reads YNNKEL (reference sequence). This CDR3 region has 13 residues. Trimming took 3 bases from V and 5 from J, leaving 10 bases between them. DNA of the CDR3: TGTGCCAGCAGCCATGGGGGAGGTACTGAAGCTTTCTTT. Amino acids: CASSHGGGTEAFF.

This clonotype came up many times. CDR3: CASSPKGHYTEAFF. The CDR3 coding sequence is TGTGCCAGCAGCCCGAAGGGTCACTACACTGAAGCTTTCTTT. V usage is TRBV7-2 and J usage is TRBJ1-1; D uncertain. The CDR3 extends over 14 amino acids. Germline values: CDR1 SGHTA, CDR2 FQGNSA. Trimming took off 5 bases at V and 3 bases at J, with 13 bases between the two ends.

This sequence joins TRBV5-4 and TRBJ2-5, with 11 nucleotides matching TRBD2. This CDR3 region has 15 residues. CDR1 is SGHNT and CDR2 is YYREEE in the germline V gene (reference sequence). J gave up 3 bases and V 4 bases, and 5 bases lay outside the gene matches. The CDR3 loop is CASSGTSGREETQYF. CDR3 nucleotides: TGTGCCAGCAGCGGGACTAGCGGTAGGGAAGAGACCCAGTACTTC.